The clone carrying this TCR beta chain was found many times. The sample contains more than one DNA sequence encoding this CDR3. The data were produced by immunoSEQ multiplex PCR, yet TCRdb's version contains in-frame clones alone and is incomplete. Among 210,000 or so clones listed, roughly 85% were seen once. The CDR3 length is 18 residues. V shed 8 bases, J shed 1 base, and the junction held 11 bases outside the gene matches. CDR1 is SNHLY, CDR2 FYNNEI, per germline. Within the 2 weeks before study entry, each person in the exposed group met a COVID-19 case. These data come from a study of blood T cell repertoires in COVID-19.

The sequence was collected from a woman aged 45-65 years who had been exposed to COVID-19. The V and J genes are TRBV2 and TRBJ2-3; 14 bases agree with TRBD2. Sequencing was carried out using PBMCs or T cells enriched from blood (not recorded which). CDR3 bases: TGTGCCAGCTCGGGAGGGACTAGCGGGGGAAGGGGCACAGATACGCAGTATTTT. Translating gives CASSGGTSGGRGTDTQYF.